The 30 T cell receptor beta chains below all came from one sample that was sequenced in a study of blood T cell repertoires in COVID-19. Only in-frame clones appear in the TCRdb table, and some are missing; sequencing was by immunoSEQ multiplex PCR. The sample includes 200,000 to 250,000 clones, 80% to 95% of them seen just once. The specimen sequenced was peripheral blood. These receptors came from a man aged 60 to 69 with COVID-19, enrolled during active disease.

This chain connects TRBV2 to TRBJ2-7; TRBD2 matches at 9 bases. From germline, CDR1 is SNHLY and CDR2 FYNNEI. The V segment lost 2 bases and the J segment 1 base; nucleotides outside the gene matches: 6. The CDR3 consists of 16 residues. CDR3 residues: CASSERGREGSYEQYF. The CDR3 region has the DNA TGTGCCAGCAGTGAAAGAGGGCGGGAGGGATCCTACGAGCAGTACTTC. The full variable domain, rest sourced from reference TRBV2 and TRBJ2-7, is EPEVTQTPSHQVTQMGQEVILRCVPISNHLYFYWYRQILGQKVEFLVSFYNNEISEKSEIFDDQFSVERPDGSNFTLKIRSTKLEDSAMYFCASSERGREGSYEQYFGPGTRLTVT.

The chain combines TRBV4-1 with TRBJ2-3, with 14 bases lining up with TRBD2. The CDR3 runs to 15 residues. Germline CDR1 and CDR2: MGHRA and YSYEKL. V dropped 3 bases and J dropped 7; count of bases not matched to a gene: 3. The chain's CDR3 is CASSQGTSGGHTQYF. CDR3 nucleotide sequence: TGCGCCAGCAGCCAGGGGACTAGCGGGGGTCATACGCAGTATTTT.

This chain uses TRBV2 with TRBJ2-1, with 8 nucleotides matching TRBD2. With 2 bases clipped from V and 7 bases from J, the junction kept 7 bases outside the gene matches. In germline, CDR1 is SNHLY, CDR2 FYNNEI. The CDR3 totals 15 residues. The CDR3 sequence: CASSERSGSWNEQFF. In DNA, the CDR3 is TGTGCCAGCAGTGAACGGAGCGGGAGCTGGAATGAGCAGTTCTTC.

The chain has TRBV28 and TRBJ2-2; TRBD1 might be the D (6 bases). The CDR3 has 13 amino acids. From germline, CDR1 is MDHEN and CDR2 SYDVKM. Trimming took 7 bases from V and 4 from J, leaving 10 bases between them. In nucleotides, the CDR3 is TGTGCCAGCATCCTACAGGGCACCGGGGAGCTGTTTTTT. Encoded protein: CASILQGTGELFF. Full variable domain (outside the CDR3, taken from reference TRBV28 and TRBJ2-2): DVKVTQSSRYLVKRTGEKVFLECVQDMDHENMFWYRQDPGLGLRLIYFSYDVKMKEKGDIPEGYSVSREKKERFSLILESASTNQTSMYLCASILQGTGELFFGEGSRLTVL.

The rearrangement uses TRBV28 and TRBJ2-7; D possibly corresponds to TRBD2 (7 bases). The CDR3 has 15 residues. Between the trimmed V and J ends, which lost 3 bases and 3 bases, there was a span of 15 bases. Looked up from germline, CDR1 is MDHEN and CDR2 is SYDVKM. CDR3 in DNA: TGTGCCAGCAGTTTTGGGCTCGGGGGGCACTACGAGCAGTACTTC. Translated, it gives CASSFGLGGHYEQYF.

V gene TRBV7-9 combines with J gene TRBJ2-7, with a tentative D call TRBD2 (5 bases). V was pared by 6 bases and J by 3 bases, with 15 bases between. The CDR3 length is 14 residues. The germline CDR1 and CDR2 sequences are SEHNR and FQNEAQ (reference sequence). The CDR3 is CASRGGGQLYEQYF. CDR3 nucleotides: TGTGCCAGCAGGGGTGGCGGGCAGCTCTACGAGCAGTACTTC.

This clone has just a few counts. The chain links TRBV25-1 to TRBJ2-3; 7 positions agree with TRBD1. With V trimmed by 3 bases and J by 7 bases, 10 bases remained unmatched. Germline CDR1 MGHDK, CDR2 SYGVNS. The CDR3 is made up of 15 amino acids. CDR3 in DNA: TGTGCCAGCAGTGAGTTTTGGGACAGATTTTATACGCAGTATTTT. As protein: CASSEFWDRFYTQYF.

The chain carries TRBV6-5 and TRBJ1-2, with a weak D call TRBD1 (5 bases). The CDR3 totals 14 residues. V lost 7 bases to trimming and J lost 2 bases, with 14 bases between them. CDR1 and CDR2 (germline): MNHEY, SVGAGI. The DNA of the CDR3 is TGTGCCAGCACCACGGGGGGAAGGAACTATGGCTACACCTTC. Translation: CASTTGGRNYGYTF.

The J gene is TRBJ2-5, the V gene TRBV27; possible D gene TRBD2, 6 bases. Germline V gene data show CDR1 as MNHEY and CDR2 as SMNVEV (reference sequence). Trimming shortened V by 8 bases and J by 5 bases, and 15 bases separated the two germline ends. This CDR3 region has 13 residues. This chain's CDR3 is CASGGVYRETQYF. The CDR3 DNA reads as TGTGCCAGCGGCGGGGTATACAGGGAGACCCAGTACTTC.

The chain has TRBV11-3 and TRBJ2-1; D gene ambiguous. The CDR3 loop spans 14 amino acids. Germline V gene sequence: CDR1 SGHNT, CDR2 YENEEA. V was clipped by 4 bases and J by 4 bases, with 11 bases between them. The CDR3 loop is CASSSTGPYNEQFF. The CDR3 DNA reads as TGTGCCAGCAGCTCGACGGGTCCTTACAATGAGCAGTTCTTC.

The chain has TRBV7-9 and TRBJ2-6; TRBD2 might be the D (7 bases). This CDR3 has 17 residues. The V and J ends lost 2 bases and 2 bases respectively, with 13 bases between them. Germline-derived CDR1 and CDR2 are SEHNR and FQNEAQ (reference sequence). The CDR3 DNA reads as TGTGCCAGCAGCTTACCGGGGGGCGCACCTGGGGCCAACGTCCTGACTTTC. Residues: CASSLPGGAPGANVLTF.

The rearrangement links TRBV5-1 to TRBJ2-6; tentative D call: TRBD2 (6 bases). This CDR3 is 22 amino acids long. The V end was cut by 0 bases, the J end by 0 bases, with 25 bases between. Germline-derived CDR1 and CDR2 are SGHRS and YFSETQ. For the CDR3, the DNA is TGCGCCAGCAGCTTGGATAGGCAGGGCAGGAGGGGCCTAATCTCTGGGGCCAACGTCCTGACTTTC. Residues: CASSLDRQGRRGLISGANVLTF.

The chain is built from TRBV28 and TRBJ1-1, with 11 bases fitting TRBD1. Per germline, CDR1 MDHEN and CDR2 SYDVKM. The V and J ends lost 8 bases and 2 bases, in that order; junction bases with no gene match: 7. The CDR3 spans 15 residues. This chain's CDR3 is CASGQGAGSNTEAFF. The CDR3 DNA follows: TGTGCCAGCGGACAGGGGGCAGGGAGTAACACTGAAGCTTTCTTT.

J is TRBJ2-7 and V is TRBV7-2, with TRBD2 matching over 7 bases. CDR1 is SGHTA and CDR2 is FQGNSA in the germline V gene. The CDR3 is 17 residues long. Trimming took 0 bases from V and 4 from J; bases not matched to a gene: 12. CDR3 bases: TGTGCCAGCAGCTTAGCCCTAAGCGGGATAGGTCCTTACGAGCAGTACTTC. This encodes CASSLALSGIGPYEQYF. Drawing the rest from reference TRBV7-2 and TRBJ2-7, the complete variable domain is GAGVSQSPSNKVTEKGKDVELRCDPISGHTALYWYRQSLGQGLEFLIYFQGNSAPDKSGLPSDRFSAERTGGSVSTLTIQRTQQEDSAVYLCASSLALSGIGPYEQYFGPGTRLTVT.

J is TRBJ1-2 and V is TRBV19; the match to TRBD1 covers 9 bases. Germline V lookup: CDR1 LNHDA, CDR2 SQIVND (reference sequence). The trim removed 7 bases at V and 2 bases at J, leaving 5 bases unmatched. This CDR3 comprises 14 residues. The CDR3 coding sequence is TGTGCCAGTAAAACACAGGGGGCGAACTATGGCTACACCTTC. Translating gives CASKTQGANYGYTF.

The chain has TRBV5-4 and TRBJ2-3, with D possibly being TRBD2 (6 bases). Trimming took 6 bases from V and 0 from J, leaving 14 bases between them. In germline, CDR1 is SGHNT, CDR2 YYREEE (reference sequence). The length of the CDR3 is 15 residues. In DNA, the CDR3 is TGTGCCAGCACCACCGGGAGTGCTAGCACAGATACGCAGTATTTT. Its protein product is CASTTGSASTDTQYF.

The chain uses TRBV9 and TRBJ2-1, with 10 bases lining up with TRBD2. The ends lost 0 bases at V and 3 bases at J; junction bases unmatched: 6. Germline CDR1 is SGDLS and CDR2 is YYNGEE. The CDR3 runs 17 residues. The CDR3 coding sequence is TGTGCCAGCAGCGTAGTGGCTAGCGGGGGAGTCTACAATGAGCAGTTCTTC. This codes for CASSVVASGGVYNEQFF. The full variable domain, completed using reference TRBV9 and TRBJ2-1, is DSGVTQTPKHLITATGQRVTLRCSPRSGDLSVYWYQQSLDQGLQFLIQYYNGEERAKGNILERFSAQQFPDLHSELNLSSLELGDSALYFCASSVVASGGVYNEQFFGPGTRLTVL.

The V gene is TRBV7-9, the J gene TRBJ2-3; 9 bases agree with TRBD2. The CDR3 has 16 amino acids. Germline assignment: CDR1 SEHNR and CDR2 FQNEAQ (reference sequence). The junction had 5 bases not matched to a gene; V was cut back by 1 base and J by 3 bases. The CDR3 loop reads CASSLGLAGTTDTQYF. CDR3 nucleotides: TGTGCCAGCAGCTTAGGTCTAGCGGGGACTACAGATACGCAGTATTTT.

This chain uses TRBV13 with TRBJ2-1; 12 nucleotides line up with TRBD2. Germline V CDR1 and CDR2: PRHDT, FYEKMQ (reference sequence). CDR3 length equals 15 residues. The V segment lost 4 bases and the J segment 8 bases; nucleotides outside the gene matches: 6. The CDR3 is CASSSWTSGTYEQFF. DNA for the CDR3: TGTGCCAGCAGCTCGTGGACTAGCGGGACCTATGAGCAGTTCTTC.

The chain couples TRBV5-1 to TRBJ1-2; 12 bases fit TRBD1. The length of the CDR3 is 15 residues. V was clipped by 4 bases and J by 7 bases; unmatched bases: 8. Germline values: CDR1 SGHRS, CDR2 YFSETQ. This chain's CDR3 is CASSGTGGAASGYTF. For the CDR3, the DNA is TGCGCCAGCAGCGGGACAGGGGGCGCGGCAAGTGGCTACACCTTC. Drawing the rest from reference TRBV5-1 and TRBJ1-2, the complete variable domain is KAGVTQTPRYLIKTRGQQVTLSCSPISGHRSVSWYQQTPGQGLQFLFEYFSETQRNKGNFPGRFSGRQFSNSRSEMNVSTLELGDSALYLCASSGTGGAASGYTFGSGTRLTVV.

V gene TRBV7-9 combines with J gene TRBJ2-7, with 9 bases that match TRBD2. CDR1 and CDR2 (germline): SEHNR, FQNEAQ (reference sequence). V shed 0 bases, J shed 4 bases, and the junction held 16 bases outside the gene matches. The CDR3 is made up of 19 amino acids. CDR3 DNA: TGTGCCAGCAGCTTAGCTCACGTGCATGGTCTTAGCGGGAGTTACGAGCAGTACTTC. Translating it yields CASSLAHVHGLSGSYEQYF. The whole variable domain, filled in from reference TRBV7-9 and TRBJ2-7, reads DTGVSQNPRHKITKRGQNVTFRCDPISEHNRLYWYRQTLGQGPEFLTYFQNEAQLEKSRLLSDRFSAERPKGSFSTLEIQRTEQGDSAMYLCASSLAHVHGLSGSYEQYFGPGTRLTVT.

The V and J genes are TRBV29-1 and TRBJ2-7; possible D gene TRBD1, 6 bases. V lost 2 bases and J 2 bases, leaving 13 bases between the germline ends. The CDR3 loop spans 14 amino acids. Germline V gene lookup returns CDR1 SQVTM and CDR2 ANQGSEA. The CDR3 DNA sequence: TGCAGCGTTGAAATCGGCAGGGGAACCTACGAGCAGTACTTC. Its protein is CSVEIGRGTYEQYF.

This chain connects TRBV30 to TRBJ2-2, with TRBD2 identical over 9 bases. The CDR3 length is 15 residues. Germline CDR1 GTSNPN, CDR2 SVGIG (reference sequence). Losses at the gene ends were 2 bases for V and 1 base for J; bases not matched to a gene: 2. CDR3 coding DNA: TGTGCCTGGAGTCGCGGGGGGGTGAACACCGGGGAGCTGTTTTTT. Residues: CAWSRGGVNTGELFF.

The chain employs TRBV5-4 and TRBJ1-1, with 7 nucleotides matching TRBD1. Looked up from germline, CDR1 is SGHNT and CDR2 is YYREEE (reference sequence). CDR3 length equals 15 residues. With V trimmed by 3 bases and J by 1 base, 6 bases remained unmatched. The CDR3 protein is CASSSRGRGNTEAFF. Written as DNA, the CDR3 is TGTGCCAGCAGCTCAAGGGGGCGCGGGAACACTGAAGCTTTCTTT.

This chain joins TRBV5-5 and TRBJ2-7; the match to TRBD1 covers 7 bases. CDR1 is SGHKS, CDR2 YYEKEE, per germline (reference sequence). This CDR3 is 13 amino acids long. V shed 6 bases, J shed 7 bases, and the junction held 10 bases outside the gene matches. This CDR3 is CASTPQGYGEQYF. CDR3 sequence (DNA): TGTGCCAGCACCCCACAGGGGTATGGGGAGCAGTACTTC.

The chain recombines TRBV4-1 with TRBJ2-1; TRBD2 aligns across 10 bases. Germline V gives CDR1 MGHRA, CDR2 YSYEKL. Trimming took 4 bases from V and 4 from J; bases not matched to a gene: 10. CDR3 length: 17 residues. The CDR3 sequence: CASSREGGTSVYNEQFF. The CDR3 DNA reads TGCGCCAGCAGCCGAGAGGGAGGGACTAGCGTTTACAATGAGCAGTTCTTC.

The chain uses TRBV19 and TRBJ2-6; D perhaps matches TRBD1 (6 bases). V was cut by 1 base and J by 0 bases, with 19 bases left in between. The CDR3 sequence is 20 residues long. CDR1 is LNHDA, CDR2 SQIVND, per germline (reference sequence). CDR3: CASSIGTGWFSGSGANVLTF. CDR3 DNA: TGTGCCAGTAGTATAGGTACAGGGTGGTTTTCCGGCTCTGGGGCCAACGTCCTGACTTTC.

V gene TRBV5-1 combines with J gene TRBJ2-3; weak D call: TRBD2 (6 bases). From germline, CDR1 is SGHRS and CDR2 YFSETQ. There are 14 residues in the CDR3. Trimming took 1 base from V and 7 from J, leaving 13 bases between them. The CDR3 is CASSLTQAGNTQYF. CDR3 sequence (DNA): TGCGCCAGCAGCTTGACTCAGGCGGGGAATACGCAGTATTTT.

The chain recombines TRBV6-5 with TRBJ2-5, with 8 bases identical to TRBD1. J gave up 7 bases and V 0 bases, and 10 bases lay outside the gene matches. The CDR3 runs to 16 residues. Germline CDR1 MNHEY, CDR2 SVGAGI. The CDR3 loop is CASSYSSTGAGGTQYF. DNA for the CDR3: TGTGCCAGCAGTTACTCCTCGACAGGGGCCGGGGGGACCCAGTACTTC.

The rearrangement uses TRBV2 and TRBJ2-1; 11 bases map to TRBD2. The germline V gene encodes CDR1 SNHLY and CDR2 FYNNEI. There are 14 residues in the CDR3. V was clipped by 4 bases and J by 8 bases; unmatched bases: 4. The CDR3 bases are TGTGCCAGCAGTGGGCTAGCGGGAGGTGATGAGCAGTTCTTC. This gives the protein CASSGLAGGDEQFF. Complete variable domain (other parts from reference TRBV2 and TRBJ2-1): EPEVTQTPSHQVTQMGQEVILRCVPISNHLYFYWYRQILGQKVEFLVSFYNNEISEKSEIFDDQFSVERPDGSNFTLKIRSTKLEDSAMYFCASSGLAGGDEQFFGPGTRLTVL.